This T cell receptor (beta chain) was obtained from a study of beta chain features in type 1 diabetes. Expressed TCRB transcripts were sequenced because the entire RNA isolate underwent reverse transcription. The method was immunoSEQ multiplex PCR; TCRdb's version includes in-frame clones alone and lacks a portion of them. In the table there are around 690,000 clones, around an eighth of which are singletons. A remark on this clone: The antigen is undetermined.

Whole-study results and caveats: Shortening that was moderate but significant affected the TCRB CDR3s of Type 1 diabetes patients in all four CD4+ subsets.

The receptor's source is a man aged 25 to 40 with type 1 diabetes. Sequences were obtained from naive CD4+ T cells from blood.

The CDR3 protein is CAWSVWTVQGTDTQYF. The CDR3 nucleotides read TGTGCCTGGAGTGTTTGGACTGTGCAGGGCACAGATACGCAGTATTTT. V usage is TRBV30 and J usage is TRBJ2-3; perhaps TRBD2 as D (5 bases). In germline, CDR1 is GTSNPN, CDR2 SVGIG (reference sequence). The CDR3 is 16 residues long. The V and J ends lost 0 bases and 1 base respectively, with 14 bases between them.